This passage covers 5 T cell receptor beta chains from one sample sequenced in a study of CD8+CD57+ T cells in acquired aplastic anemia. Individuals selected for sequencing had exhibited CD8+CD57+ cell expansion on flow cytometry. Genomic DNA served as template for TCR beta VDJ and CDR3 profiling. From the reads, TCRdb called clonotypes with MiXCR, one entry per CDR3 protein. The sample holds some 170,000 distinct CDR3 sequences, 63% seen once. Sequencing used sorted CD4+, CD8+, or CD8+CD57+ T cells (not recorded which) from PBMCs. Source of these receptors: a human donor with aplastic anemia.

Comment on this clonotype: A junction end diverges from the germline sequence, so it may reflect a read error. The CDR3: CASSSGGGAYEQYF. CDR3 in DNA: TGTGCCAGCAGCTCAGGGGGGGGGGCCTACGAGCAGTACTTT. The chain carries TRBV7-9 and TRBJ2-7, with D perhaps given as TRBD1 or TRBD2 (7 bases each). The length of the CDR3 is 14 residues. Germline CDR1 and CDR2: SEHNR and FQNEAQ (reference sequence). The variable domain in full, completed from reference TRBV7-9 and TRBJ2-7, reads DTGVSQNPRHKITKRGQNVTFRCDPISEHNRLYWYRQTLGQGPEFLTYFQNEAQLEKSRLLSDRFSAERPKGSFSTLEIQRTEQGDSAMYLCASSSGGGAYEQYFGPGTRLTVT.

Details on this clonotype: One junction end disagrees with the germline gene, perhaps due to a read error. This chain joins TRBV5-1 and TRBJ2-2; tentatively, D is TRBD1 (6 bases). The V gene's germline CDR1 is SGHRS and CDR2 YFSETQ. The CDR3 is made up of 13 amino acids. CDR3 nucleotides: TGCGCCAGCAGCTTGGAGGGGCCAGGGGAGCAGTTTTTT. As protein: CASSLEGPGEQFF. Full variable domain (remainder filled in from reference TRBV5-1 and TRBJ2-2): KAGVTQTPRYLIKTRGQQVTLSCSPISGHRSVSWYQQTPGQGLQFLFEYFSETQRNKGNFPGRFSGRQFSNSRSEMNVSTLELGDSALYLCASSLEGPGEQFFGEGSRLTVL.

This clonotype was detected once. V gene TRBV20-1 combines with J gene TRBJ2-7, with D uncertain. CDR1 DFQATT and CDR2 SNEGSKA come from the germline V gene (reference sequence). The germline V and J ends were trimmed by 2 bases and 0 bases, with 11 bases remaining between them. The CDR3 covers 14 residues. CDR3 nucleotides: TGCAGTGCTAGACCGGGTGCAAGCTCCTACGAGCAGTACTTC. It encodes CSARPGASSYEQYF.

Many counts were recorded for this clonotype. The V call is TRBV6-2 or TRBV6-3, the J call TRBJ2-1, with D unresolved. Looked up from germline, CDR1 is MNHEY and CDR2 is SVGEGT. V dropped 0 bases and J dropped 8 bases, with 2 bases sitting between them. The CDR3 has 11 amino acids. The CDR3 DNA sequence: TGTGCCAGCAGTTACTCGGATGAGCAGTTCTTC. Its protein product is CASSYSDEQFF.

A note on this clonotype: A much larger clonotype is one base distant, so this may be a read error. The rearrangement uses TRBV7-3 and TRBJ2-3, with D maybe TRBD1 (5 bases). V was shortened by 8 bases and J by 2 bases, with 14 bases between the two germline ends. The CDR3 loop spans 14 amino acids. CDR1 is SGHTA and CDR2 is FQGTGA in the germline V gene. In DNA form, the CDR3 reads TGTGCCAGCGGCTCGCCGGACACCACAGATACGCAGTATTTT. Translated, it gives CASGSPDTTDTQYF.